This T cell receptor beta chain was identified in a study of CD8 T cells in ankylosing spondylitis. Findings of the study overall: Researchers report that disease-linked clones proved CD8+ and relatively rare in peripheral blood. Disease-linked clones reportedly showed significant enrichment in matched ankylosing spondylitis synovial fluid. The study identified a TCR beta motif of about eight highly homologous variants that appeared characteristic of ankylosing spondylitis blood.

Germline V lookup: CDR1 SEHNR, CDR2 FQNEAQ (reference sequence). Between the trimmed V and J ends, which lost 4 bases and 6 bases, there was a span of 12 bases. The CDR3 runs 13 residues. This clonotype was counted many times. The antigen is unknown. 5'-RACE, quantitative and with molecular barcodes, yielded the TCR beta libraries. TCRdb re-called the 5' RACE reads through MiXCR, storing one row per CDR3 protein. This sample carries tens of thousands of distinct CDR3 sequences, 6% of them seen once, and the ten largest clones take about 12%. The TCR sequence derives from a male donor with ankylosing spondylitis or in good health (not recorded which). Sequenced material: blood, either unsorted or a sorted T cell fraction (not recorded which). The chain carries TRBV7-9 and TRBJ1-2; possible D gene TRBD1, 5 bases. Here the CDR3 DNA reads TGTGCCAGCAGCTGGGGCTCAAGGGATGGCTACACCTTC. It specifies CASSWGSRDGYTF.